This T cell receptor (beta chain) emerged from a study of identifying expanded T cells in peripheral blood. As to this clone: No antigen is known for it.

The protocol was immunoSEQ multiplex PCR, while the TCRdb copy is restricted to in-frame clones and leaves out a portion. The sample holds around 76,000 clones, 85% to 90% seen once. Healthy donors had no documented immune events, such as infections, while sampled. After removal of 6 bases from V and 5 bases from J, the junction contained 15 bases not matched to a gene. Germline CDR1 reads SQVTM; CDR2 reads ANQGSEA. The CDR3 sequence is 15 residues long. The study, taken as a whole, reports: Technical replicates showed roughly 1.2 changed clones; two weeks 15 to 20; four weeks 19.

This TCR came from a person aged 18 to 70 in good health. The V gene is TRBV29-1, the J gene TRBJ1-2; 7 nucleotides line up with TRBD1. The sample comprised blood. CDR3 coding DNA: TGCAGCGTCGTAGTTAACAGGGGAAATCGGTATGGCTACACCTTC. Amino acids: CSVVVNRGNRYGYTF. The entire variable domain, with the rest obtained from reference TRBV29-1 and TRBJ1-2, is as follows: SAVISQKPSRDICQRGTSLTIQCQVDSQVTMMFWYRQQPGQSLTLIATANQGSEATYESGFVIDKFPISRPNLTFSTLTVSNMSPEDSSIYLCSVVVNRGNRYGYTFGSGTRLTVV.